Listed here are 10 T cell receptor beta chains from one sample, sequenced in a study of control samples from healthy donors and cancer patients. Assay used: immunoSEQ multiplex PCR; TCRdb lists only in-frame clones, some missing. The sample shows approximately 99,000 clones, approximately 80% of them seen only once. Source material: blood. The receptors derive from a man aged 18 to 35 in good health.

This chain connects TRBV28 to TRBJ1-2; D gene uncertain. The ends were cut back, 2 bases at V and 6 bases at J, with 13 bases in the middle. CDR1 and CDR2 from the germline V gene are MDHEN and SYDVKM. This CDR3 has 14 residues. Written as DNA, the CDR3 is TGTGCCAGCAGTTTACCCATGTCGGGGAATGGCTACACCTTC. Its translation is CASSLPMSGNGYTF.

The chain recombines TRBV25-1 with TRBJ1-2; tentative D call: TRBD1 (5 bases). The germline gives CDR1 MGHDK, CDR2 SYGVNS. Trimming took 3 bases from V and 4 from J, leaving 12 bases between them. The length of the CDR3 is 14 residues. The CDR3 region is CASSDTQGGYGYTF. The CDR3 DNA sequence: TGTGCCAGCAGTGACACTCAGGGTGGCTATGGCTACACCTTC.

This chain uses TRBV4-1 with TRBJ1-1, with 9 nucleotides matching TRBD1. V shed 1 base and J 9 bases; nucleotides not matched to a gene: 6. CDR3 length: 14 amino acids. Germline lookup yields CDR1 MGHRA and CDR2 YSYEKL. CDR3 region: CASSQGGTGNQAFF. Here the CDR3 DNA reads TGCGCCAGCAGCCAAGGCGGGACAGGGAATCAAGCTTTCTTT.

The chain recombines TRBV27 with TRBJ1-5, with a possible D match to TRBD1 (6 bases). With 6 bases removed from V and 7 bases from J, the gap between germline ends came to 19 bases. Germline V gives CDR1 MNHEY, CDR2 SMNVEV (reference sequence). The CDR3 is made up of 15 amino acids. This CDR3 reads CASRVGGAGRQPQHF. The CDR3, as DNA: TGTGCCAGCAGAGTGGGGGGCGCGGGGAGGCAGCCCCAGCATTTT.

This chain joins TRBV6-4 and TRBJ2-7; D not certain. V was pared by 3 bases and J by 8 bases, with 14 bases between. The CDR3 is 13 amino acids. CDR1 is MRHNA and CDR2 is SNTAGT in the germline V gene. CDR3 sequence reads: CASSEKRQPQQYV. The DNA for the CDR3 is TGTGCCAGCAGTGAAAAGAGGCAGCCACAGCAGTACGTC.

The rearrangement uses TRBV6-4 and TRBJ2-5; TRBD2 agrees at 7 bases. Germline lookup yields CDR1 MRHNA and CDR2 SNTAGT. CDR3 size: 14 residues. V was clipped by 8 bases and J by 3 bases; unmatched bases: 9. The CDR3 reads CASSRRGGEETQYF. CDR3 coding DNA: TGTGCCAGCTCCCGCCGCGGGGGAGAAGAGACCCAGTACTTC.

The chain is built from TRBV7-9 and TRBJ1-2; a possible D gene is TRBD1 (6 bases). There are 13 residues in the CDR3. Trimming took 4 bases from V and 6 from J, leaving 12 bases between them. Germline CDR1 reads SEHNR; CDR2 reads FQNEAQ (reference sequence). DNA of the CDR3: TGTGCCAGCAGCTCCATAACAGGGAATGGCTACACCTTC. Its translation is CASSSITGNGYTF. Variable domain in full (rest from reference TRBV7-9 and TRBJ1-2): DTGVSQNPRHKITKRGQNVTFRCDPISEHNRLYWYRQTLGQGPEFLTYFQNEAQLEKSRLLSDRFSAERPKGSFSTLEIQRTEQGDSAMYLCASSSITGNGYTFGSGTRLTVV.

Concerning this clone itself: This CDR3 fails to terminate in the conserved phenylalanine or tryptophan, so it likely reflects a read error. V usage is TRBV5-5 and J usage is TRBJ1-6; D unclear. The CDR3 is 16 amino acids. V lost 4 bases and J 6 bases, leaving 17 bases between the germline ends. Germline lookup yields CDR1 SGHKS and CDR2 YYEKEE (reference sequence). CDR3 amino acids: CASSLQVFFSNSPLHL. In DNA form, the CDR3 reads TGTGCCAGCAGCCTGCAGGTCTTTTTTAGTAATTCACCCCTCCACCTT.

The chain links TRBV10-3 to TRBJ2-2; D ambiguous. CDR1 ENHRY and CDR2 SYGVKD come from the germline V gene. V was shortened by 4 bases and J by 1 base, with 4 bases between the two germline ends. This CDR3 comprises 13 residues. The CDR3 is CAISGRNTGELFF. The DNA for the CDR3 is TGTGCCATCAGTGGCAGGAACACCGGGGAGCTGTTTTTT.

The chain is built from TRBV7-2 and TRBJ2-7; TRBD1 agrees at 8 bases. Losses at the gene ends were 4 bases for V and 0 bases for J; bases not matched to a gene: 8. The CDR3 is 16 amino acids. CDR1 is SGHTA, CDR2 FQGNSA, per germline. For the CDR3, the DNA is TGTGCCAGCAGCTCCCCGGACAGGGATACCTCCTACGAGCAGTACTTC. It codes for CASSSPDRDTSYEQYF.